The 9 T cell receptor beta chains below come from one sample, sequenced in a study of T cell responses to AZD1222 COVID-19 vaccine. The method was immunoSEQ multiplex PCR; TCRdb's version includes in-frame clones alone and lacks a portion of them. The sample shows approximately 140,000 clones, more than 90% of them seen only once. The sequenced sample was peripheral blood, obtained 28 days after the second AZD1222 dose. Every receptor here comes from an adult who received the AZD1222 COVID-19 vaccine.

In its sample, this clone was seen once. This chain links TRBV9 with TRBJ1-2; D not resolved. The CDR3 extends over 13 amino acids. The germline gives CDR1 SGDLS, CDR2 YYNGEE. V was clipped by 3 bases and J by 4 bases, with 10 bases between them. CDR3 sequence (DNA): TGTGCCAGCAGCGGGTACAGCCTCTATGGCTACACCTTC. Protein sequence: CASSGYSLYGYTF.

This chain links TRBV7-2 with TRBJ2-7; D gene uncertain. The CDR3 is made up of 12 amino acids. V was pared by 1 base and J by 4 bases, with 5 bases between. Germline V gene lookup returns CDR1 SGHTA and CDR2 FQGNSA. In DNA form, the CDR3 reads TGTGCCAGCAGCTTAGTAGGGTACGAGCAGTACGTC. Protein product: CASSLVGYEQYV.

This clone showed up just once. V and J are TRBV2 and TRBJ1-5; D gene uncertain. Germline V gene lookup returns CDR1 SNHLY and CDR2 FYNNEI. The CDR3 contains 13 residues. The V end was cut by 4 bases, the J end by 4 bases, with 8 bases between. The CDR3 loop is CASSGTVNQPQHF. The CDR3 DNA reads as TGTGCCAGCAGTGGGACGGTGAATCAGCCCCAGCATTTT. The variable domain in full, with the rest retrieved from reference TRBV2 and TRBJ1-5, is EPEVTQTPSHQVTQMGQEVILRCVPISNHLYFYWYRQILGQKVEFLVSFYNNEISEKSEIFDDQFSVERPDGSNFTLKIRSTKLEDSAMYFCASSGTVNQPQHFGDGTRLSIL.

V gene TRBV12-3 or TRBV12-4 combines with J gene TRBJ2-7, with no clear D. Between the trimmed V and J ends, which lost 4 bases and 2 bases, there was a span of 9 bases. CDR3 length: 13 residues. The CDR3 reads CASSSGQTYEQYV. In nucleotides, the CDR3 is TGTGCCAGCAGTTCCGGTCAAACCTACGAGCAGTACGTC.

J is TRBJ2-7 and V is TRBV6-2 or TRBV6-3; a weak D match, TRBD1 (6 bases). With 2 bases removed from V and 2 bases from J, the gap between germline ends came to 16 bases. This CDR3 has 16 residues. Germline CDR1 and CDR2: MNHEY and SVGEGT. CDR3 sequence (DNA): TGTGCCAGCAGTTACGCCGACAGGACGGCAGCCTACGAGCAGTACGTC. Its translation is CASSYADRTAAYEQYV.

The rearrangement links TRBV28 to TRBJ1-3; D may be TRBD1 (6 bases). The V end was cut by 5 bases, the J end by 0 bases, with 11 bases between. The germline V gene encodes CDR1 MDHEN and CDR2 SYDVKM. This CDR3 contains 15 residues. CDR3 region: CASSTGTPSGNTIYF. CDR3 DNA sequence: TGTGCCAGCAGTACGGGGACACCCTCTGGAAACACCATATATTTT.

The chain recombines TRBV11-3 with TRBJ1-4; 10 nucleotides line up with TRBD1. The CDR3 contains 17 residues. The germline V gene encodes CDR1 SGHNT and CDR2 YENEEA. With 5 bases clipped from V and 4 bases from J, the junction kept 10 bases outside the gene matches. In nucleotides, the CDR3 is TGTGCCAGCAGCCGCGGGACAGGGGTCACCCTTAATGAAAAACTGTTTTTT. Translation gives CASSRGTGVTLNEKLFF. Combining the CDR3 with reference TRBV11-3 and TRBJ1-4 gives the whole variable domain EAGVVQSPRYKIIEKKQPVAFWCNPISGHNTLYWYLQNLGQGPELLIRYENEEAVDDSQLPKDRFSAERLKGVDSTLKIQPAELGDSAVYLCASSRGTGVTLNEKLFFGSGTQLSVL.

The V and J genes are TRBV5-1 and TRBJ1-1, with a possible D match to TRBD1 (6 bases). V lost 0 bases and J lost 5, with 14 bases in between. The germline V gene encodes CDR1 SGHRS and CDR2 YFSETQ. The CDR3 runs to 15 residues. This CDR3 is CASSLEGQGRTEAFF. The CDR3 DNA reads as TGCGCCAGCAGCTTGGAAGGGCAGGGGCGGACTGAAGCTTTCTTT.

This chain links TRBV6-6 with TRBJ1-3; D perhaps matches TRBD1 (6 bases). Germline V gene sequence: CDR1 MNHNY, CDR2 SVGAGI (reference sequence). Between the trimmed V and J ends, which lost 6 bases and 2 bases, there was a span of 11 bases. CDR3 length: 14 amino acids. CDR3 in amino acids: CASRLRGTGNTIYF. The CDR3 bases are TGTGCCAGCAGACTCAGGGGAACTGGAAACACCATATATTTT.